This TCR beta chain was identified in a study of molecular identifiers for immune sequencing clone quantification. About the study: Within a replicate experiment, RNA obtained from either approximately 20,000 or 100,000 naive CD8 cells was divided into five aliquots, and four of those aliquots were then sequenced.

With listed TCR primers and previously described methods, bulk TCR libraries were prepared. TCRdb re-called the PCR reads with MiXCR, one entry per CDR3 protein. The table shows 600,000 to 650,000 distinct CDR3 sequences, with around 20% occurring only once. Germline CDR1 is MNHEY and CDR2 is SVGAGI. This CDR3 spans 16 amino acids. The V gene end was trimmed by 5 bases and the J gene end by 2 bases; junction bases not matched to a gene: 2. The sample holds many counts of this clonotype. This receptor was taken from a human donor in good health. Some libraries in this study had Jurkat cell RNA spiked in. The material sequenced was naive CD8+ T cells from blood, with Jurkat cell RNA spiked in. The subset: FACS-sorted CD8+CD4-CCR7+CD45RA+ naive T cells. The chain combines TRBV6-5 with TRBJ2-1, with 14 nucleotides matching TRBD2. CDR3 coding DNA: TGTGCCAGCAGTGCGACTAGCGGGGGGGCCTACAATGAGCAGTTCTTC. The encoded protein is CASSATSGGAYNEQFF.